This T cell receptor (beta chain) was retrieved from a study of beta chain features in type 1 diabetes. Germline values: CDR1 GTSNPN, CDR2 SVGIG (reference sequence). V dropped 3 bases and J dropped 1; count of bases not matched to a gene: 10. This CDR3 has 18 amino acids. The authors sorted CD4+ naive, central memory, regulatory and stem cell-like memory cells via CD45RO/CCR7/CD25/CD127/CD95/CD27. Reverse transcription of all isolated RNA meant that expressed TCRB transcripts were sequenced. Only in-frame clones appear in the TCRdb table, and some are missing; sequencing was by immunoSEQ multiplex PCR. The sample comprises some 410,000 clones, approximately 13% of which are singletons, and around 0.035% rests with the top ten. Whole-study results and caveats: Whether HLA type influences TCRB rearrangement remained unresolved here. Type 1 diabetes patients had VDJ junctions that carried fewer insertions and more deletions.

A note on this clone: Its antigen is not known.

The receptor was derived from a man aged 25-45 years in good health. Source material: naive CD4+ T cells from blood. This chain uses TRBV30 with TRBJ2-3, with 13 positions matching TRBD2. CDR3 region: CAWSGLAGVLSGTDTQYF. The CDR3 DNA sequence: TGTGCCTGGAGCGGACTAGCGGGAGTCCTTTCGGGCACAGATACGCAGTATTTT.